The 5 T cell receptor beta chains given below trace back to one sample, sequenced in a study of blood T cell repertoires in COVID-19. TCRdb's copy holds only in-frame clones and misses some; the assay was immunoSEQ multiplex PCR. The sample comprises about 220,000 clones, 85% to 90% of which are singletons, and about a tenth rests with the top ten. Sequencing was carried out using peripheral blood. All receptors derive from a woman in her forties or fifties with COVID-19, enrolled during active disease.

V usage is TRBV19 and J usage is TRBJ1-4, with D perhaps matching TRBD1 (6 bases). From germline, CDR1 is LNHDA and CDR2 SQIVND (reference sequence). This CDR3 has 13 amino acids. V lost 2 bases and J lost 8, with 9 bases in between. The DNA of the CDR3 is TGTGCCAGTAGTATAATACAGGGCGAAAAACTGTTTTTT. Translating gives CASSIIQGEKLFF.

This chain joins TRBV6-6 and TRBJ1-1; D gene uncertain. Germline V lookup: CDR1 MNHNY, CDR2 SVGAGI (reference sequence). V was cut by 7 bases and J by 6 bases, with 6 bases left in between. The CDR3 is 10 amino acids. In DNA, the CDR3 is TGTGCCAGCATCGGGGCTGAAGCTTTCTTT. This codes for CASIGAEAFF.

This clone is labeled as medium-sized. The V call is TRBV15, the J call TRBJ1-6; 7 bases fit TRBD1. Germline CDR1 is LNHNV and CDR2 is YYDKDF (reference sequence). This CDR3 comprises 15 residues. Trimming at V came to 1 base and at J to 7 bases, leaving 4 bases not matched to a gene. CDR3: CATSRGDSHNSPLHF. The CDR3 DNA is TGTGCCACCAGCAGAGGGGACAGCCACAATTCACCCCTCCACTTT.

The chain joins TRBV2 to TRBJ2-3; D gene ambiguous. This CDR3 is 15 amino acids long. Germline CDR1 is SNHLY and CDR2 is FYNNEI. V lost 7 bases to trimming and J lost 0 bases, with 14 bases between them. This CDR3 reads CASKSGTSSTDTQYF. CDR3 DNA sequence: TGTGCCAGCAAGTCCGGTACCTCTAGCACAGATACGCAGTATTTT. Filled out from reference TRBV2 and TRBJ2-3, the complete variable domain reads EPEVTQTPSHQVTQMGQEVILRCVPISNHLYFYWYRQILGQKVEFLVSFYNNEISEKSEIFDDQFSVERPDGSNFTLKIRSTKLEDSAMYFCASKSGTSSTDTQYFGPGTRLTVL.

The chain combines TRBV20-1 with TRBJ2-3, with TRBD2 matching 9 bases. With V trimmed by 3 bases and J by 4 bases, 2 bases remained unmatched. Germline V gives CDR1 DFQATT, CDR2 SNEGSKA (reference sequence). The CDR3 is made up of 13 amino acids. CDR3 bases: TGCAGTGCTAGTTTAGCGGGGGCAGATACGCAGTATTTT. Amino acid sequence: CSASLAGADTQYF.